This is a list of T cell receptor beta chains from one sample in a study of blood T cell repertoires in COVID-19. Clones were sequenced by immunoSEQ multiplex PCR, and TCRdb holds only the in-frame ones, with some missing. The table lists some 170,000 clones, approximately 81% of them singletons. Sequencing was carried out using peripheral blood. These receptors were collected from a man in his forties with acute or convalescent COVID-19. CDR3s include the opening cysteine and the closing phenylalanine or tryptophan. D genes are given only for firm matches. Expanded clones are given a class, and other clones once, few, many or no size at all.

j_gene | abundance | d_gene | v_gene | CDR3nt | CDR3aa
TRBJ2-7 | once | - | TRBV3-1/TRBV3-2 | TGTGCCAGCAGCCGAGCGACTGGCTCCTACGAGCAGTACTTC | CASSRATGSYEQYF
TRBJ2-7 | - | - | TRBV5-4 | TGTGCCAGCAGCAATGACAGAAAAAGCTCCTACGAGCAGTACTTC | CASSNDRKSSYEQYF
TRBJ1-1 | - | - | TRBV25-1 | TGTGCCAGCAGTGAGCGCAGGGTCGCTGAAGCTTTCTTT | CASSERRVAEAFF
TRBJ2-7 | - | - | TRBV7-8 | TGTGCCAGCAGCTTAGGAGGGTACGGCTACGAGCAGTACTTC | CASSLGGYGYEQYF
TRBJ2-7 | - | TRBD1 | TRBV30 | TGTGCCTGGGGCACCGGGACAGGGGGCCACGAGCAGTACTTC | CAWGTGTGGHEQYF
TRBJ2-7 | - | TRBD2 | TRBV7-3 | TGTGCCAGCAGCCCGACTAGCGGACCCTACGAGCAGTACTTC | CASSPTSGPYEQYF
TRBJ2-1 | - | TRBD2 | TRBV9 | TGTGCCAGCAGCGTAGGGACTAGCGGGGGCTCCTACAATGAGCAGTTCTTC | CASSVGTSGGSYNEQFF
TRBJ2-1 | - | - | TRBV7-3 | TGTGCCAGCAGCTTAACCAGCGCCAACTACAATGAGCAGTTCTTC | CASSLTSANYNEQFF
TRBJ1-6 | - | TRBD1 | TRBV18 | TGTGCCAGCTCGGGGGACAGCAATAATTCACCCCTCCACTTT | CASSGDSNNSPLHF
TRBJ1-2 | - | - | TRBV27 | TGTGCCAGCAGTTTATCGTCCCCAGGGTTTGGCTACACCTTC | CASSLSSPGFGYTF
TRBJ1-1 | - | - | TRBV9 | TGTGCCAGCAGCGCCTCGGGAGGCCATCTCGGGGACACTGAAGCTTTCTTT | CASSASGGHLGDTEAFF
TRBJ2-3 | once | - | TRBV28 | TGTGCCACCCGGGGGTCTAGCACAGATACGCAGTATTTT | CATRGSSTDTQYF
TRBJ2-7 | - | TRBD1 | TRBV6-5 | TGTGCCAGCGGTAGGACAGGGAACTCCTACGAGCAGTACTTC | CASGRTGNSYEQYF
TRBJ1-2 | once | TRBD1 | TRBV14 | TGTGCCAGCAGCCAAGTTGGGAGACAGGGTGGTGGCTACACCTTC | CASSQVGRQGGGYTF
TRBJ2-6 | - | TRBD1 | TRBV10-2 | TGCGCCAGCAGTGCCGGGACAGGGGCCGTCCTGACTTTC | CASSAGTGAVLTF
TRBJ1-2 | - | - | TRBV28 | TGTGCCAGCAGACCAGGGAACTTGGTAGAGGGCTACACCTTC | CASRPGNLVEGYTF
TRBJ1-5 | few | TRBD1 | TRBV15 | TGTGCCACCAGCAGAGAACCCGGGACAGGGTACCAGCCCCAGCATTTT | CATSREPGTGYQPQHF
TRBJ2-2 | few | - | TRBV2 | TGTGCCAGCAGTGCTTTGAGGGAAGGCGGGGAGCTGTTTTTT | CASSALREGGELFF
TRBJ2-7 | - | - | TRBV6-5 | TGTGCCAGCAGGGCGGCAGGGTCCACCTACGAGCAGTACTTC | CASRAAGSTYEQYF
TRBJ1-3 | - | - | TRBV9 | TGTGCCAGCAGCGCTCAGGGGTTCTCTGGAAACACCATATATTTT | CASSAQGFSGNTIYF
TRBJ2-5 | - | - | TRBV18 | TGTGCCAGCTCACCGGTGGAGGTGAGGGAGACCCAGTACTTC | CASSPVEVRETQYF
TRBJ1-6 | - | TRBD1 | TRBV5-6 | TGTGCCAGCAGCTTGGAGGGGGCTACTATGAATTCACCCCTCCACTTT | CASSLEGATMNSPLHF
TRBJ1-1 | - | - | TRBV19 | TGTGCCAGTAGCGAGGCGAGTTATGCTTTCTTT | CASSEASYAFF
TRBJ2-7 | - | TRBD2 | TRBV29-1 | TGCAGCGTACAAAGGACTAGCGGGGCCTACGAGCAGTACTTC | CSVQRTSGAYEQYF
TRBJ1-6 | - | TRBD1 | TRBV5-1 | TGCGCCAGCAGCTTGTTGCCCCGACAGGGGCCAAATAATTCACCCCTCCACTTT | CASSLLPRQGPNNSPLHF
TRBJ2-1 | - | TRBD2 | TRBV27 | TGTGCCAGCAGTCCTGTCGCTAGCGGGGGGGCCTCCTACAATGAGCAGTTCTTC | CASSPVASGGASYNEQFF
TRBJ1-2 | - | - | TRBV6-2/TRBV6-3 | TGTGCCAGCAGTTACCCGACTACAGGGTATGGTGGCTACACCTTC | CASSYPTTGYGGYTF
TRBJ1-6 | - | - | TRBV5-1 | TGCGCCAGCAGCGTCGACATCGATTCACCCCTCCACTTT | CASSVDIDSPLHF
TRBJ2-2 | once | - | TRBV9 | TGTGCCAGCAGCGTAGGTAGAGGGACCGGGGAGCTGTTTTTT | CASSVGRGTGELFF
TRBJ2-1 | - | TRBD1 | TRBV5-1 | TGCGCCAGCAGCTACTACCCCGGGACAGCTCGGAATGAGCAGTTCTTC | CASSYYPGTARNEQFF
TRBJ1-1 | - | - | TRBV6-5 | TGTGCCAGCAGTCTTGGGGCTACTGAAGCTTTCTTT | CASSLGATEAFF
TRBJ2-3 | - | TRBD2 | TRBV3-1/TRBV3-2 | TGTGCCAGCAGCCAAGAACTCCTAGCGGGTGACTTAGATACGCAGTATTTT | CASSQELLAGDLDTQYF
TRBJ2-1 | - | - | TRBV7-2 | TGTGCCAGCAGCTTAATAAGGGGTGAGTGGAATGAGCAGTTCTTC | CASSLIRGEWNEQFF
TRBJ2-7 | - | - | TRBV6-5 | TGTGCCAGCGGGGCCTTCTCCTACGAGCAGTACTTC | CASGAFSYEQYF
TRBJ1-5 | - | TRBD1 | TRBV6-5 | TGTGCCACCCAGGGGGCGCGAAGTCAGCCCCAGCATTTT | CATQGARSQPQHF
TRBJ2-7 | - | - | TRBV11-2 | TGTGCCAGCAGCCCCGGGGGGCCAGGAGAGCAGTACTTC | CASSPGGPGEQYF
TRBJ1-5 | once | TRBD1 | TRBV9 | TGTGCCAGCAGCGTTGGGACAGGGGCCTGGAGCAATCAGCCCCAGCATTTT | CASSVGTGAWSNQPQHF
TRBJ2-3 | - | TRBD1 | TRBV5-4 | TGTGCCAGCAGCTTGGGTGGGACAGGGACAGATACGCAGTATTTT | CASSLGGTGTDTQYF
TRBJ1-1 | - | TRBD1 | TRBV19 | TGTGCCAGTAGTATTTTCCGACAGGGCAAGGGGTACACTGAAGCTTTCTTT | CASSIFRQGKGYTEAFF
TRBJ1-1 | once | TRBD1 | TRBV28 | TGTGCCAGCAGTTTTCGGGGGACAGAAAACACTGAAGCTTTCTTT | CASSFRGTENTEAFF
TRBJ1-2 | - | TRBD1 | TRBV10-3 | TGTGCCACGCACGGACAGGGGGTTTCCTATGGCTACACCTTC | CATHGQGVSYGYTF
TRBJ1-6 | - | - | TRBV9 | TGTGCCAGCAGCGAGTACAGGGAATCGTCACCCCTCCACTTT | CASSEYRESSPLHF
TRBJ2-1 | - | TRBD1 | TRBV2 | TGTGCCAGCAGTGCAGACAGGGGGCTGTACAATGAGCAGTTCTTC | CASSADRGLYNEQFF
TRBJ1-4 | - | - | TRBV29-1 | TGCAGCGTCACCGGCAAACAGGCCTCTAATGAAAAACTGTTTTTT | CSVTGKQASNEKLFF
TRBJ2-5 | once | TRBD2 | TRBV13 | TGTGCCAGCAGCTTACTCCTCAAGACTAGCGGGGGGGCCATGGAGACCCAGTACTTC | CASSLLLKTSGGAMETQYF
TRBJ1-4 | - | TRBD1 | TRBV6-6 | TGTGCCAGCAGTCCCCAGGTGGGACAGGGGGTTTTTAATGAAAAACTGTTTTTT | CASSPQVGQGVFNEKLFF
TRBJ2-1 | - | TRBD2 | TRBV19 | TGTGCCAGTAGTCCGACGGGGGGTAATCGGAATGAGCAGTTCTTC | CASSPTGGNRNEQFF
TRBJ2-1 | once | TRBD2 | TRBV9 | TGTGCCAGCAGTTCTCTCGGACTAGCGGGGTACAATGAGCAGTTCTTC | CASSSLGLAGYNEQFF
TRBJ2-7 | once | TRBD2 | TRBV27 | TGTGCCAGCAGTTCCCCTAGCGGGGGGAGCTACGAGCAGTACTTC | CASSSPSGGSYEQYF
TRBJ2-3 | - | TRBD2 | TRBV5-4 | TGTGCCAGCAGCTTGAAGGTTCCGGGACTAGCGGGGGACCCGCAGTATTTT | CASSLKVPGLAGDPQYF
TRBJ2-2 | - | TRBD2 | TRBV5-1 | TGCGCCAGCAGCTTGGGCGCGGGGGACACCGGGGAGCTGTTTTTT | CASSLGAGDTGELFF
TRBJ1-4 | - | - | TRBV28 | TGTGCCAGCAGTCCGCGAGAGTCTCGAATTGAAAAACTGTTTTTT | CASSPRESRIEKLFF
TRBJ1-5 | - | - | TRBV27 | TGTGCCAGCAGTCCTACCCGATCCAAAGCGGGTCAGCCCCAGCATTTT | CASSPTRSKAGQPQHF
TRBJ1-3 | - | - | TRBV6-7 | TGTGCCGGACCGGGGGGGGTCTTACCTTACTCTGGAAACACCATATATTTT | CAGPGGVLPYSGNTIYF
TRBJ2-1 | - | TRBD2 | TRBV4-1 | TGCGCCAGCAGCCAACGGGGACTAGCGGGGGGTCGAGAGCAGTTCTTC | CASSQRGLAGGREQFF
TRBJ1-5 | - | TRBD1 | TRBV10-3 | TGTGCCATCAGGAGACGGAACGGGGACAGAGACAGCAATCAGCCCCAGCATTTT | CAIRRRNGDRDSNQPQHF